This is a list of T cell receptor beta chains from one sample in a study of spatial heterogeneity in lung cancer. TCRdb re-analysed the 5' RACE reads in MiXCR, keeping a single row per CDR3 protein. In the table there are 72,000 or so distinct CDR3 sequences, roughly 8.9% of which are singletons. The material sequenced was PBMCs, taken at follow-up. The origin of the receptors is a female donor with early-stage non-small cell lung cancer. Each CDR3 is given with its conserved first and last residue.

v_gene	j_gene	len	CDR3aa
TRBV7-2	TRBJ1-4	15	CASSRNRGTNEKLFF
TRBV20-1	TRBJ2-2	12	CSARGGTGELFF
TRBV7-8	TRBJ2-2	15	CASSQSSQNTGELFF
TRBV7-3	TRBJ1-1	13	CASSRQMNTEAFF
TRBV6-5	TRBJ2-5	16	CASKPPSWLAGETQYF
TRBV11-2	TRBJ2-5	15	CASSLDSLFTETQYF
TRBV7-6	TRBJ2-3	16	CASSLEASGNTDTQYF
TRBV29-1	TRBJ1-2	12	CSVLTGANGYTF
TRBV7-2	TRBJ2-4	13	CASSLASQGAWNF
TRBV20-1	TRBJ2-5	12	CSARDFQETQYF
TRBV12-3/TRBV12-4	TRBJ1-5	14	CATRQGTSNQPQHF
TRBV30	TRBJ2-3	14	CAWRTSGSADTQYF
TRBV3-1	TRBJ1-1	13	CASSQGIWAEAFF
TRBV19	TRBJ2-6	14	CASSIYSGANVLTF
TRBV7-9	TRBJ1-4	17	CASSPLRGMGLNEKLFF
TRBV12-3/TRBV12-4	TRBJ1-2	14	CASTRGEGPEGYTF
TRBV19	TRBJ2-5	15	CASSIGQGFLETQYF
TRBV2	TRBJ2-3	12	CASSEETDTQYF
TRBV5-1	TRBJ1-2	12	CASSGGDYGYTF
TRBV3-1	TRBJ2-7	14	CASSLEGSGREQYF
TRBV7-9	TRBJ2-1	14	CASSSRDRGHEQFF
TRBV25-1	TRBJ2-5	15	CASSDIRVHQETQYF
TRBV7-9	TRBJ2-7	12	CASVGNSYEQYF
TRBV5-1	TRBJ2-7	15	CASSITGTGDYEQYF
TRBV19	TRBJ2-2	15	CASIGRERDTGELFF
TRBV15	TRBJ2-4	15	CATSERSLGLIIQYF
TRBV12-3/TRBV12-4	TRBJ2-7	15	CASSLRAGGSYEQYF
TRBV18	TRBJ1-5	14	CASSLQDSNQPQHF
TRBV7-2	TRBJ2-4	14	CASSPTSGKNIQYF
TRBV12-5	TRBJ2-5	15	CASGPGLFPQETQYF
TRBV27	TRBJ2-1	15	CASIGSGSAYNEQFF
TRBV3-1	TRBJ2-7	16	CASSQDLFSGTYEQYF
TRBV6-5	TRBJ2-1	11	CASSYGRGQFF
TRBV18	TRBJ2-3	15	CASSISGSVGDTQYF
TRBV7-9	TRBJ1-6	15	CASSFGAGRGSPLHF
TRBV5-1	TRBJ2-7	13	CASSGDPAYEQYF
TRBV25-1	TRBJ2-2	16	CASSDHSRGDTGELFF
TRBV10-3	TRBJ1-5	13	CAICQGAGQPQHF
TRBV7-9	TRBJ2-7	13	CASSLVGGAGWHF
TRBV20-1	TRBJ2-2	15	CSAVHRTKNTGELFF
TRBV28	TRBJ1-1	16	CASSSPQGARNTEAFF
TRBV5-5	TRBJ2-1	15	CASSLNGVRGNEQFF
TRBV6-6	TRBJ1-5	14	CASSYPAAYQPQHF
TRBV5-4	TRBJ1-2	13	CASSLTGAYGYTF
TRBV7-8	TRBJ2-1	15	CASSPREPPTDEQFF
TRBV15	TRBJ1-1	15	CATSRDLPGALKTFF
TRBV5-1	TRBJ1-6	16	CASSLDTGGRYSPLHF
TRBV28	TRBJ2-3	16	CASSLSGRGELSTQYF
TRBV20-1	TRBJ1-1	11	CSANSASEAFF
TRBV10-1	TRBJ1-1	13	CASTSRLNTEAFF
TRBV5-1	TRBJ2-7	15	CASSLAASGIHEQYF
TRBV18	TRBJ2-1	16	CASSQTLTSEVNEQFF
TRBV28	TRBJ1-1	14	CASRLTNLNTEAFF